Listed below are T cell receptor beta chains from one sample, sequenced in a study of beta chain features in type 1 diabetes. The method was immunoSEQ multiplex PCR; TCRdb's version includes in-frame clones alone and lacks a portion of them. This sample yields around 44,000 clones, of which about 50% are seen a single time; about 0.24% belongs to the top ten. Sequences were obtained from stem cell memory CD4+ T cells from blood. Source of these receptors: a woman in her thirties in good health. Each CDR3 is given with its conserved first and last residue. D genes are given only for firm matches. Only part of the rows carry a size: once, few, many, or a class if the clone is expanded.

V	D	size	J	DNA	CDR3
TRBV7-2	TRBD1	.	TRBJ2-1	TGTGCCAGCAGCTTACTCAGGGGGAATGAGCAGTTCTTC	CASSLLRGNEQFF
TRBV7-2	TRBD2	.	TRBJ2-1	TGTGCCAGCAGCTTAGAGAGAACTAGCGGAAGCTACAATGAGCAGTTCTTC	CASSLERTSGSYNEQFF
TRBV30	.	few	TRBJ1-5	TGTGCCTGGAACCCGGGCGGGAACCAGCCCCAGCATTTT	CAWNPGGNQPQHF
TRBV18	TRBD1	.	TRBJ2-7	TGTGCCAGCTCACCCGACAGGGGATTGGCCTACGAGCAGTACTTC	CASSPDRGLAYEQYF
TRBV29-1	.	once	TRBJ1-3	TGCAGCGCCAGTCGGGGGGCTGGTGGAAACACCATATATTTT	CSASRGAGGNTIYF
TRBV5-1	.	few	TRBJ1-3	TGCGCCAGCAGCTTTACAGGGTCAAGCTCTGGAAACACCATATATTTT	CASSFTGSSSGNTIYF
TRBV7-9	.	.	TRBJ2-7	TGTGCCAGCAGCCGGGGGAGTGGCCCGTACTACGAGCAGTACTTC	CASSRGSGPYYEQYF
TRBV30	TRBD2	.	TRBJ2-7	TGTGCCTGGACTAAACCCGGACTAGCCTGGAACGAATACTACGAGCAGTACTTC	CAWTKPGLAWNEYYEQYF
TRBV5-1	TRBD2	few	TRBJ2-3	TGCGCCAGCAGCTTCGCCCGGGAGCGGGGAAAGCAGTATTTT	CASSFARERGKQYF
TRBV9	.	.	TRBJ2-7	TGTGCCAGCAGCGTAGAGACAGACTACGAGCAGTACTTC	CASSVETDYEQYF
TRBV5-1	.	few	TRBJ2-7	TGCGCCAGCAGCCGGGACATCTACGAGCAGTACTTC	CASSRDIYEQYF
TRBV5-1	.	.	TRBJ1-2	TGCGCCAGCAGCTTGTCCCAAACTAATGGCTACACCTTC	CASSLSQTNGYTF
TRBV28	TRBD1	few	TRBJ1-2	TGTGCCAGCAGTTCCGCGTCAGGGGGGAAGGGCTACACCTTC	CASSSASGGKGYTF
TRBV7-2	TRBD1	few	TRBJ1-5	TGTGCCAGCAGCCGATATCGACAGGGGGGTCAGCCCCAGCATTTT	CASSRYRQGGQPQHF
TRBV7-2	TRBD2	few	TRBJ2-2	TGTGCCAGCAGCTTAATCAGCGGGACGCACACCGGGGAGCTGTTTTTT	CASSLISGTHTGELFF
TRBV28	TRBD1	.	TRBJ2-7	TGTGCCAGCGCCGCCGCGGGGACAGGGACCTACGAGCAGTACTTC	CASAAAGTGTYEQYF
TRBV7-8	.	.	TRBJ2-5	TGTGCCAGCAGCCTAACAGGGGAGGAGTACTTC	CASSLTGEEYF
TRBV7-9	TRBD2	.	TRBJ2-1	TGTGCCAGCAGACCTACCGGGACTAGCGGGAGGGGAAACAATGAGCAGTTCTTC	CASRPTGTSGRGNNEQFF
TRBV7-8	.	few	TRBJ2-5	TGTGCCAGCAGCCCAACTGACAGGGACTCAACCCAGTACTTC	CASSPTDRDSTQYF
TRBV15	.	.	TRBJ2-7	TGTGCCACCAGCAGAGGACTGTCCTACGAGCAGTACTTC	CATSRGLSYEQYF
TRBV5-6	TRBD2	.	TRBJ2-1	TGTGCCAGCAGCACCTCCGGGACTAGCGGCGAGACAAAGTTCTTC	CASSTSGTSGETKFF
TRBV6-6	TRBD2	few	TRBJ2-1	TGTGCCAGCAGAACCCGGGAGGCCTCGAGCTACAATGAGCAGTTCTTC	CASRTREASSYNEQFF
TRBV30	.	once	TRBJ1-1	TGTGCCTGGACGGAGCGAGATCCGGGACACCTGACTGGTGAAGCTTTCTTT	CAWTERDPGHLTGEAFF
TRBV7-9	TRBD2	few	TRBJ2-1	TGTGCCAGCAGCTCCGGGACTAGCGCTAGGTCCTACAATGAGCAGTTCTTC	CASSSGTSARSYNEQFF
TRBV30	TRBD2	few	TRBJ2-5	TGTGCCTGGAGTATACTAGCGGGAGGCCCCCAGTACTTC	CAWSILAGGPQYF
TRBV2	TRBD1	few	TRBJ2-7	TGTGCCAGCAATGGGCAGGGGGACTCCTACGAGCAGTACTTC	CASNGQGDSYEQYF
TRBV18	TRBD1	few	TRBJ1-2	TGTGCCAGCTCACCGACCGGGACAGGGACAGACTATGGCTACACCTTC	CASSPTGTGTDYGYTF
TRBV15	.	few	TRBJ1-4	TGTGCCACCAGCAGAGATTCTCGGGGTCTAGAAAAACTGTTTTTT	CATSRDSRGLEKLFF
TRBV2	TRBD2	.	TRBJ2-3	TGTGCCAGCAGTCCGGGACTAGCGGGAGGCCCAGATACGCAGTATTTT	CASSPGLAGGPDTQYF
TRBV6-5	TRBD1	.	TRBJ2-1	TGTGCCAGCAGGAAGGGACAGGGATACAATGAGCAGTTCTTC	CASRKGQGYNEQFF
TRBV9	.	.	TRBJ2-1	TGTGCCAGCAGCGTGCCCGGGTCCTCCTACAATGAGCAGTTCTTC	CASSVPGSSYNEQFF
TRBV29-1	.	few	TRBJ1-1	TGCAGCGTTGAACTGCGGCTGTACGTCACTGAAGCTTTCTTT	CSVELRLYVTEAFF
TRBV5-1	TRBD1	.	TRBJ2-2	TGCGCCAGCAGCCAGGGACAGGAGGGCGGGGAGCTGTTTTTT	CASSQGQEGGELFF
TRBV6-5	.	.	TRBJ1-1	TGTGCCAGCAGAGGGGCAAAGTGGACTGAAGCTTTCTTT	CASRGAKWTEAFF
TRBV15	TRBD1	.	TRBJ2-1	TGTGCCACCAGCAGTCTAACCGGTACTCAGGGGGCCCTCTTCAGTGAGCAGTTCTTC	CATSSLTGTQGALFSEQFF
TRBV12-5	.	.	TRBJ1-2	TGTGCTAGTGGTTTGGTACTTAGAGGGACATTCGGGGACTATGGCTACACCTTC	CASGLVLRGTFGDYGYTF
TRBV7-2	TRBD2	few	TRBJ2-5	TGTGCCAGCAGCTTAGCGGGGGCTAGCGGGAGTCAAGAGACCCAGTACTTC	CASSLAGASGSQETQYF
TRBV21-1	.	.	TRBJ2-5	TGTGCCAGCAAATCTCGCTTAACTGGAGGACAAGAGACCCAGTACTTC	CASKSRLTGGQETQYF
TRBV29-1	TRBD1	.	TRBJ1-3	TGCAGCGCCAGACAGGGGGCTGGAAACACCATATATTTT	CSARQGAGNTIYF
TRBV7-9	.	many	TRBJ2-3	TGTGCCAGCAGCTTAGGTCCCGCAGATACGCAGTATTTT	CASSLGPADTQYF
TRBV27	.	.	TRBJ2-1	TGTGCCAGCAGCCCTTTAGGTCTAGCGCAAAACAATGAGCAGTTCTTC	CASSPLGLAQNNEQFF
TRBV4-3	.	.	TRBJ2-3	TGCGCCAGCAGCCAGGGCTGGAGCACAGATACGCAGTATTTT	CASSQGWSTDTQYF